A selection of T cell receptor beta chains follows, all from one sample in a study of blood T cell repertoires in COVID-19. The data were produced by immunoSEQ multiplex PCR, yet TCRdb's version contains in-frame clones alone and is incomplete. The sample holds roughly 28,000 clones, around 90% seen once. The sequencing input was peripheral blood. These receptors were collected from a human donor in a cohort sampled during active COVID-19. The CDR3 runs from the conserved cysteine through the conserved F or W. D genes are given only for firm matches. Clone size is stated in some rows and not others, as once, few, many or a class when expanded.

cdr3_length,clone_size,v_call,j_call,d_call,cdr3_nt,cdr3_aa
14,.,TRBV5-1,TRBJ1-1,.,TGCGCCAGCAGCCCTTTCGGGGAGAGGACTGAAGCTTTCTTT,CASSPFGERTEAFF
13,once,TRBV12-3/TRBV12-4,TRBJ1-1,.,TGTGCCAGCAGTTTAGGGGCGAACACTGAAGCTTTCTTT,CASSLGANTEAFF
15,.,TRBV7-8,TRBJ1-1,TRBD1,TGTGCCAGCAGCTTAAGGGACAGGGTCCGCACTGAAGCTTTCTTT,CASSLRDRVRTEAFF
15,.,TRBV3-1/TRBV3-2,TRBJ2-1,.,TGTGCCAGCAGCCAAGCCCACGGGAGCTACAATGAGCAGTTCTTC,CASSQAHGSYNEQFF
15,.,TRBV6-5,TRBJ1-6,TRBD1,TGTGCCAGCAGTTACCTCCGGGACAGAAATTCACCCCTCCACTTT,CASSYLRDRNSPLHF
15,.,TRBV19,TRBJ1-1,.,TGTGCCAGTAACCTTGAGACAGGCATGAACACTGAAGCTTTCTTT,CASNLETGMNTEAFF
16,.,TRBV10-3,TRBJ2-1,TRBD2,TGTGCCATCAGTGAGCCGACTAGCGGGGTCTCTGATGAGCAGTTCTTC,CAISEPTSGVSDEQFF
14,.,TRBV5-6,TRBJ2-7,TRBD1,TGTGCCAGCAGCTCCTGGACAGGGCCCTACGAGCAGTACTTC,CASSSWTGPYEQYF
15,.,TRBV5-5,TRBJ2-1,TRBD1,TGTGCCAGCAACCACCGGGACAGGGTCGGGAATGAGCAGTTCTTC,CASNHRDRVGNEQFF
15,.,TRBV7-6,TRBJ2-7,.,TGTGCCAGCAGCCTCACCGGGACGGGGGCCTACGAGCAGTACTTC,CASSLTGTGAYEQYF
14,.,TRBV2,TRBJ2-3,TRBD2,TGTGCCAGCAGTGTTCAGCGGGGGATAGATACGCAGTATTTT,CASSVQRGIDTQYF
13,.,TRBV19,TRBJ1-1,.,TGTGCCAGTATTGGCGGAGGTTTCACTGAAGCTTTCTTT,CASIGGGFTEAFF
15,.,TRBV4-2,TRBJ2-7,TRBD1,TGTGCCAGCAGCCAAGGGACAGGGTTTGAGGCCGAGCAGTACTTC,CASSQGTGFEAEQYF
18,.,TRBV2,TRBJ1-5,.,TGTGCCAGCAGTCGCTCGGGAAGGAGACTTAACCTCTATCAGCCCCAGCATTTT,CASSRSGRRLNLYQPQHF
12,.,TRBV7-2,TRBJ2-1,.,TGTGCCAGCAGCCCAGGGCCGCCCGAGCAGTTCTTC,CASSPGPPEQFF
14,.,TRBV2,TRBJ1-2,TRBD1,TGTGCCAGCAGTCAGGGGGAGACTAACTATGGCTACACCTTC,CASSQGETNYGYTF
16,.,TRBV19,TRBJ1-1,TRBD1,TGTGCCAGTATTAATATACCCGTCACAGGGGTCACTGAAGCTTTCTTT,CASINIPVTGVTEAFF